The T cell receptor (beta chain) described here comes from a study of PD-1 blockade in classical Hodgkin lymphoma. This sample's time point: cycle 4 day 1 (C4D1), after six to seven weeks of nivolumab. In every patient, relapse followed autologous stem cell transplantation, while exposure to brentuximab vedotin differed. Best responses included complete response and partial response; otherwise, the best response was progressive disease. In its sample, this clone was seen a few times. From germline, CDR1 is SGHAT and CDR2 FQNNGV. The CDR3 runs 14 residues. V shed 5 bases and J shed 3 bases, with 13 bases lying between them. Method: immunoSEQ multiplex PCR; TCRdb's copy keeps in-frame clones and lacks some. The data hold tens of thousands of clones, with 80% observed a single time.

The V and J genes are TRBV11-2 and TRBJ1-1; no clear D gene. The source was peripheral blood mononuclear cells (PBMCs), collected before the fourth cycle of nivolumab. This TCR was recovered from a human donor with classical Hodgkin lymphoma. As DNA, the CDR3 is TGTGCCAGCAGCCAGTCAAGTCAATACACTGAAGCTTTCTTT. It translates to CASSQSSQYTEAFF.